Included here is one TCR beta chain sequence, with context. Germline CDR1 reads LNHDA; CDR2 reads SQIVND (reference sequence). The length of the CDR3 is 17 residues. Trimming pared 2 bases from V and 0 bases from J, leaving 15 bases between. The data derive from a study of blood T cell repertoires in COVID-19. The protocol was immunoSEQ multiplex PCR, while the TCRdb copy is restricted to in-frame clones and leaves out a portion. In the table there are more than 80,000 clones, 85% to 90% of which are singletons. The sequence derives from a human donor with active COVID-19. The donor label of this sample is uncertain. The sample was peripheral blood. V is TRBV19 and J is TRBJ2-3; D is unclear. The CDR3 DNA sequence: TGTGCCAGTAGTATACCCGCCGGAGTCGCAAGCACAGATACGCAGTATTTT. Translation: CASSIPAGVASTDTQYF.